A single sample is the source of the 17 T cell receptor beta chains below, sequenced in a study of metastatic and nonmetastatic thyroid tumors. TCRdb re-called the PCR reads with MiXCR. Among about 41,000 clones listed, less than 35% were seen once. Thyroid surgery had not been preceded by any treatment in any patient. Sequences were obtained from blood. These receptors all come from a male donor with papillary thyroid cancer or a benign thyroid nodule (not recorded which). Some clones in this sample may be carry-over from other donors' samples.

V gene TRBV6-1 combines with J gene TRBJ2-6, with D perhaps matching TRBD2 (7 bases). Trimming took 6 bases from V and 1 from J, leaving 10 bases between them. The CDR3 length is 15 residues. Germline CDR1 is MNHNS and CDR2 is SASEGT. This chain's CDR3 is CASRRGGSGANVLTF. In DNA, the CDR3 is TGTGCCAGCAGAAGGGGGGGTTCTGGGGCCAACGTCCTGACTTTC.

In the case of this clone: No conserved phenylalanine or tryptophan ends this CDR3, so it is likely a read error. Because the CDR3's place on the DNA is in doubt, the DNA is left out and the CDR3 is given as listed by TCRdb. This chain links TRBV24-1 with TRBJ1-4. The CDR3 contains 15 residues when both ends are counted. CDR1 and CDR2 (germline): KGHDR, SFDVKD. The CDR3 here is CATSDFSATNETLIC.

By its share, this clone is medium-sized. The CDR3 coding sequence is TGCAGTGCTAGAGAGCGGGAGTACGAGCAGTACTTC. This sequence encodes CSAREREYEQYF. The rearrangement joins TRBV20-1 to TRBJ2-7, with 7 bases matching TRBD2. V shed 0 bases and J 4 bases; nucleotides not matched to a gene: 0. Germline V gene sequence: CDR1 DFQATT, CDR2 SNEGSKA (reference sequence). The CDR3 is made up of 12 amino acids.

This sequence joins TRBV2 and TRBJ2-3, with 9 bases aligning to TRBD1. Trimming took 5 bases from V and 2 from J; bases not matched to a gene: 11. Per the germline V gene, CDR1 is SNHLY and CDR2 is FYNNEI. There are 17 residues in the CDR3. The CDR3 is CASSLSQGAKTTDTQYF. DNA of the CDR3: TGTGCCAGCAGTTTATCACAGGGGGCGAAGACCACAGATACGCAGTATTTT.

This sequence joins TRBV6-1 and TRBJ2-7; D possibly matches TRBD1 or TRBD2 (5 bases each). Germline V gene data show CDR1 as MNHNS and CDR2 as SASEGT. V lost 4 bases, J lost 6 bases, and 13 bases lay in between. The CDR3 loop spans 13 amino acids. The CDR3 is CASSVPGTPEQYF. Here the CDR3 DNA reads TGTGCCAGCAGTGTTCCCGGGACGCCCGAGCAGTACTTC.

This clone was found many times. The chain uses TRBV7-2 and TRBJ1-4; D is unresolved. The V gene's germline CDR1 is SGHTA and CDR2 FQGNSA. Trimming removed 5 bases from V and 7 bases from J, with 20 bases in between. CDR3 size: 16 residues. The CDR3 protein is CASSRLDGLSSEKLFF. In DNA form, the CDR3 reads TGTGCCAGCAGCCGATTGGACGGCCTCAGCAGTGAAAAACTGTTTTTT.

This clone was seen a single time. The J gene is TRBJ1-5, the V gene TRBV18; TRBD1 might be the D (5 bases). This CDR3 has 15 residues. Germline V gene sequence: CDR1 KGHSH, CDR2 LQKENI. The V and J ends lost 4 bases and 5 bases respectively, with 15 bases between them. The CDR3 is CASSRRGPEHQPQHF. CDR3 DNA sequence: TGTGCCAGCTCACGACGGGGCCCCGAACATCAGCCCCAGCATTTT.

The genes are TRBV6-1 and TRBJ1-1, with TRBD1 as a possible D gene (6 bases). Germline values: CDR1 MNHNS, CDR2 SASEGT. The CDR3 spans 15 residues. V lost 6 bases and J 4 bases, leaving 18 bases between the germline ends. The chain's CDR3 is CASREPGEGSTEAFF. In nucleotides, the CDR3 is TGTGCCAGCAGGGAGCCAGGGGAAGGTAGCACTGAAGCTTTCTTT.

The chain employs TRBV30 and TRBJ1-1, with no clear D. The CDR3 runs to 12 residues. Trimming cost V 2 bases and J 3 bases, with 7 bases left between them. The germline V gene has CDR1 GTSNPN and CDR2 SVGIG (reference sequence). CDR3 region: CAWSQVDTEAFF. The CDR3 bases are TGTGCCTGGAGTCAGGTGGACACTGAAGCTTTCTTT.

This clone has more than one count but fewer than ten. This sequence joins TRBV28 and TRBJ2-7; 7 bases are shared with TRBD2. This CDR3 has 16 residues. Germline assignment: CDR1 MDHEN and CDR2 SYDVKM. Trimming at V came to 4 bases and at J to 2 bases, leaving 11 bases not matched to a gene. The CDR3 sequence: CASSSTARGGTYEQYF. The CDR3 DNA reads as TGTGCCAGCAGTTCCACCGCCCGCGGGGGAACCTACGAGCAGTACTTC.

This clone was counted only a few times. The chain is built from TRBV28 and TRBJ2-1; 7 nucleotides line up with TRBD2. CDR1 and CDR2 (germline): MDHEN, SYDVKM. V lost 3 bases and J lost 1; bases outside the gene matches: 9. CDR3 length equals 17 residues. The CDR3 loop reads CASSFIVAGESYNEQFF. The CDR3 nucleotides are TGTGCCAGCAGTTTTATCGTCGCGGGGGAATCCTACAATGAGCAGTTCTTC.

The chain joins TRBV6-6 to TRBJ2-1; weak D call: TRBD2 (6 bases). V was shortened by 6 bases and J by 9 bases, with 30 bases between the two germline ends. The CDR3 length is 18 residues. In germline, CDR1 is MNHNY, CDR2 SVGAGI (reference sequence). The CDR3 bases are TGTGCCAGCAGACCGGGGCAAGGTTGGCGGGGACCTTCGGCTGAGCAGTTCTTC. This codes for CASRPGQGWRGPSAEQFF.

The genes are TRBV5-8 and TRBJ1-6; the D gene is possibly TRBD1 (5 bases). The CDR3 has 14 residues. The ends were cut back, 2 bases at V and 11 bases at J, with 14 bases in the middle. Germline V CDR1 and CDR2: SGHTS, YDEGEE. The CDR3, as DNA: TGTGCCAGCAGCTTCGGGGCGCCCAATACACCCCTCCACTTT. This encodes CASSFGAPNTPLHF.

This clone was seen once. At one boundary the junction diverges from the germline segment, which might be a read error. The V call is TRBV6-1, the J call TRBJ1-5; TRBD1 aligns across 7 bases. In germline, CDR1 is MNHNS, CDR2 SASEGT. CDR3 length: 14 residues. The DNA of the CDR3 is TGTGCCTGCAGAATAGGACAGGTGAGACAGCCCCAGCATTTT. Amino acid sequence: CACRIGQVRQPQHF.

This clone was detected only a few times. V is TRBV6-1 and J is TRBJ1-5; D is unresolved. The germline gives CDR1 MNHNS, CDR2 SASEGT. V lost 2 bases and J lost 4, with 6 bases in between. The CDR3 is made up of 13 amino acids. The CDR3 sequence is CASSEYLNQPQHF. In DNA, the CDR3 is TGTGCCAGCAGTGAATACTTAAATCAGCCCCAGCATTTT.

This clone was found many times. This chain uses TRBV5-1 with TRBJ2-1; possibly TRBD2 for D (5 bases). V was cut by 4 bases and J by 1 base, with 12 bases left in between. The CDR3 contains 15 residues. The germline V gene encodes CDR1 SGHRS and CDR2 YFSETQ. The CDR3 DNA follows: TGCGCCAGCAGCCAGACTATTAAATCCTACAATGAGCAGTTCTTC. Its translation is CASSQTIKSYNEQFF.

Notes on this clone: As the CDR3 is not closed by the conserved phenylalanine or tryptophan, this likely results from a read error. The gene calls are TRBV5-8 and TRBJ1-2, with D possibly TRBD1 on 5 matching bases. From germline, CDR1 is SGHTS and CDR2 YDEGEE. The CDR3 is 13 amino acids. The CDR3: CDSSFTGLDGYTV. CDR3 coding DNA: TGTGACAGCAGCTTTACAGGTCTCGATGGCTACACCGTC.